This T cell receptor beta chain was profiled in a study of identical twins. The germline gives CDR1 SNHLY, CDR2 FYNNEI. This CDR3 comprises 11 residues. The V end lost 7 bases, the J end lost 8 bases, and 9 bases lay between the germline ends. This clonotype was seen at least ten times. A universal primer site was created by template switching, with the cDNA bearing unique molecular identifiers. TCRdb itself ran the 5' RACE reads through MiXCR, one entry per CDR3 protein. Seen here are approximately 690,000 distinct CDR3 sequences, approximately 6.1% observed once, and the top ten hold 1.5% to 2%. This TCR derives from a man between 18 and 35 years old in good health. The chain recombines TRBV2 with TRBJ2-1; D unclear. The sequenced material came from naive T cells sorted from blood. CDR3 nucleotide sequence: TGTGCCAGCAAGGTGGAAGATGAGCAGTTCTTC. Amino acid sequence: CASKVEDEQFF.